This TCR beta chain was found in a study of high-grade serous ovarian cancer treatment subgroups. Study-wide results and caveats: These tumor repertoires lack spatial information from bulk sequencing.

As concerns this clone: Antigen specificity is unknown.

The tumor samples were collected prior to definitive surgery or chemotherapy. CDR1 is LNHDA and CDR2 is SQIVND in the germline V gene (reference sequence). This CDR3 spans 12 amino acids. Between the trimmed V and J ends, which lost 6 bases and 5 bases, there was a span of 8 bases. Assay: immunoSEQ multiplex PCR; the TCRdb copy retains only in-frame clones and omits some. The sample consists of 18,000 or so clones, about 75% of them appearing once. This TCR came from a human donor with high-grade serous ovarian cancer. The chain employs TRBV19 and TRBJ1-5, with D perhaps matching TRBD1 (6 bases). The sample was tumor tissue. The CDR3 bases are TGTGCCAGTAGACAGGGATATCAGCCCCAGCATTTT. This codes for CASRQGYQPQHF.